What follows is one TCR beta chain and its context. Its specificity is not known. TCRdb's copy holds only in-frame clones and misses some; the assay was immunoSEQ multiplex PCR. The sample yields 89,000 or so clones, approximately 86% seen once. The data were taken from a study of T cell responses to AZD1222 COVID-19 vaccine. Points from the study as a whole: White British ancestry dominated among donors, who included more females, and clonal diversity was possibly underestimated. CD4 TCRs covered the whole spike, strongest at regions 160-218 and 743-854.

The ends lost 6 bases at V and 9 bases at J; junction bases unmatched: 17. The CDR3 extends over 17 amino acids. CDR1 is MRHNA and CDR2 is SNTAGT in the germline V gene. This clonotype was obtained from an adult in good health. The sequencing here drew on peripheral blood, taken on day 0 of AZD1222 vaccination. J is TRBJ1-6 and V is TRBV6-4, with 7 bases lining up with TRBD1. CDR3 amino acids: CASSEEAGGYEASPLHF. The CDR3 DNA sequence: TGTGCCAGCAGCGAAGAAGCAGGGGGGTATGAGGCTTCACCCCTCCACTTT.